The 9 T cell receptor beta chains below were found in one sample sequenced in a study of regulatory T cells in long-lasting Graves disease. CDR3-region Arm-PCR and iRepertoire HTBI primers produced the TCR beta libraries. TCRdb reprocessed the multiplex PCR reads with MiXCR, giving one entry per CDR3 protein. The sample has roughly 560,000 distinct CDR3 sequences; around 12% are singletons. Time point denoted: newly diagnosed GD, antithyroid drugs for less than 3 months. PBMCs provided the RNA from which the TCR library was made. The sample also formed part of further work on T cells in Graves' hyperthyroidism and ophthalmopathy.

Material: peripheral blood mononuclear cells (PBMCs), obtained at new diagnosis, from a patient treated with antithyroid drugs. These receptors came from a woman under 40 with Graves disease.

This clonotype was counted a few times. CDR3 sequence: CSAVSGWSSYEQYF. DNA for the CDR3: TGCAGTGCCGTTAGCGGGTGGAGCTCCTACGAGCAGTACTTC. The chain recombines TRBV20-1 with TRBJ2-7; 7 bases are shared with TRBD2. Germline CDR1 is DFQATT and CDR2 is SNEGSKA (reference sequence). The junction had 8 bases not matched to a gene; V was cut back by 6 bases and J by 0 bases. The CDR3 length is 14 residues.

This clonotype was seen a handful of times. The chain employs TRBV20-1 and TRBJ1-1; TRBD1 matches 9 bases. Germline V gene data show CDR1 as DFQATT and CDR2 as SNEGSKA (reference sequence). J lost 6 bases, V lost 1 base, and 15 bases had no gene match. CDR3 length: 17 amino acids. CDR3 DNA sequence: TGCAGTGCTAGAGGCGGGGGACAGGGCGGGTCAGTCGCTGAAGCTTTCTTT. Protein: CSARGGGQGGSVAEAFF.

This clonotype has a count of ten or more. V is TRBV9 and J is TRBJ2-7; the match to TRBD1 covers 10 bases. Germline V gene lookup returns CDR1 SGDLS and CDR2 YYNGEE. This CDR3 is built from 14 residues. V was pared by 2 bases and J by 4 bases, with 3 bases of the junction left unmatched. The CDR3 region has the DNA TGTGCCAGCAGCGTGGGACAGGGGACTTACGAGCAGTACTTC. The encoded protein is CASSVGQGTYEQYF.

This rearrangement joins TRBV5-6 to TRBJ2-7; D gene uncertain. The V end was cut by 4 bases, the J end by 0 bases, with 11 bases between. Germline V gene sequence: CDR1 SGHDT, CDR2 YYEEEE. This CDR3 is built from 14 residues. For the CDR3, the DNA is TGTGCCAGCAGCACAGAACCGGCCTCCTACGAGCAGTACTTC. It codes for CASSTEPASYEQYF.

In its sample, this clonotype was seen many times. The chain employs TRBV6-1 and TRBJ2-7; D possibly corresponds to TRBD1 (6 bases). The CDR3 runs to 13 residues. Per the germline V gene, CDR1 is MNHNS and CDR2 is SASEGT. V dropped 4 bases and J dropped 2 bases, with 9 bases sitting between them. CDR3 in amino acids: CASSVQGTYEQYF. CDR3 in DNA: TGTGCCAGCAGTGTACAGGGAACCTACGAGCAGTACTTC.

Regarding this clonotype: A much more abundant neighbour one base away suggests this may be a read error. The final CDR3 position lacks the conserved phenylalanine or tryptophan, pointing to a likely read error. The CDR3 protein is CASSPDAASEQYL. CDR3 DNA: TGTGCCAGCAGTCCGGATGCGGCCAGCGAGCAGTACCTC. This chain joins TRBV27 and TRBJ2-7; D gene uncertain. V lost 5 bases to trimming and J lost 6 bases, with 14 bases between them. CDR3 length: 13 residues. CDR1 MNHEY and CDR2 SMNVEV come from the germline V gene (reference sequence).

This clonotype has ten or more counts. V is TRBV7-2 and J is TRBJ2-5, with 7 bases lining up with TRBD1. Trimming removed 3 bases from V and 7 bases from J; junction bases left unmatched: 32. This CDR3 comprises 22 residues. Germline-derived CDR1 and CDR2 are SGHTA and FQGNSA. The CDR3 spells CASSFDVGDVPAAGGFRGTQYF. The CDR3 DNA is TGTGCCAGCAGCTTCGATGTAGGCGATGTCCCGGCGGCAGGGGGATTTAGGGGGACCCAGTACTTC. Using reference TRBV7-2 and TRBJ2-5 for the parts outside the CDR3, the full variable domain is GAGVSQSPSNKVTEKGKDVELRCDPISGHTALYWYRQSLGQGLEFLIYFQGNSAPDKSGLPSDRFSAERTGGSVSTLTIQRTQQEDSAVYLCASSFDVGDVPAAGGFRGTQYFGPGTRLLVL.

This clonotype was picked up a small number of times. V gene TRBV28 combines with J gene TRBJ2-7; TRBD2 is a possible D gene (6 bases). The CDR3 extends over 12 amino acids. The ends were cut back, 5 bases at V and 7 bases at J, with 12 bases in the middle. CDR1 is MDHEN and CDR2 is SYDVKM in the germline V gene. The CDR3 protein is CASSKMAGEQYF. CDR3 bases: TGTGCCAGCAGTAAAATGGCGGGGGAGCAGTACTTC.

This clonotype was detected many times. The V and J genes are TRBV28 and TRBJ1-4; D is possibly TRBD1 (5 bases). V was trimmed by 10 bases and J by 6 bases, leaving 21 bases between them. The CDR3 length is 15 residues. Germline V lookup: CDR1 MDHEN, CDR2 SYDVKM. The CDR3 DNA sequence: TGTGCCACCACCTTGGTTGGGGCAGGAGATGAAAAACTGTTTTTT. Its protein product is CATTLVGAGDEKLFF.